This T cell receptor beta chain was sequenced for a study of CD8 T cell repertoires and HIV-1 epitope variants. The junction had 10 bases not matched to a gene; V was cut back by 7 bases and J by 3 bases. The germline V gene encodes CDR1 MDHEN and CDR2 SYDVKM. CDR3 size: 15 residues. The method was immunoSEQ multiplex PCR; TCRdb's version includes in-frame clones alone and lacks a portion of them. The sample includes tens of thousands of clones, 60% to 80% of them seen just once. The receptor's source is a male donor with HIV. The specimen was uncultured baseline CD8+ T cells from peripheral blood mononuclear cells (PBMCs). The V gene is TRBV28, the J gene TRBJ2-7; 9 nucleotides agree with TRBD1. The CDR3 protein is CASNPTGTGYYEQYF. CDR3 in DNA: TGTGCCAGCAATCCGACCGGGACAGGGTACTACGAGCAGTACTTC.